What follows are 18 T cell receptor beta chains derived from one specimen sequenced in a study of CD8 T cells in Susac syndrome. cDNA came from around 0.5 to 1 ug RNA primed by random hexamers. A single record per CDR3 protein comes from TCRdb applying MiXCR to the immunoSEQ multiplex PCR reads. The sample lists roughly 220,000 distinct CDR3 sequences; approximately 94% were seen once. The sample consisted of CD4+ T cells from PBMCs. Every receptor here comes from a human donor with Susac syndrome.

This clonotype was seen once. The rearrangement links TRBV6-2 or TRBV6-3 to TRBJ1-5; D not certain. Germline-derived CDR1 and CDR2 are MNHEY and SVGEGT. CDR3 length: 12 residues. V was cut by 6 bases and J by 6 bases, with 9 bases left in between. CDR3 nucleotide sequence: TGTGCCAGCAGACAACAAGCTCAGCCCCAGCATTTT. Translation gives CASRQQAQPQHF.

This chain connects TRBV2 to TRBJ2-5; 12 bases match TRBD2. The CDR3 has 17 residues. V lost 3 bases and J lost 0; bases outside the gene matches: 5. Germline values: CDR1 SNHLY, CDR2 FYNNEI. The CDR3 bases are TGTGCCAGCAGTGATGGGTGGACTAGCGGGGACCAAGAGACCCAGTACTTC. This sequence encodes CASSDGWTSGDQETQYF. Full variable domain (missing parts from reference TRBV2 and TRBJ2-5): EPEVTQTPSHQVTQMGQEVILRCVPISNHLYFYWYRQILGQKVEFLVSFYNNEISEKSEIFDDQFSVERPDGSNFTLKIRSTKLEDSAMYFCASSDGWTSGDQETQYFGPGTRLLVL.

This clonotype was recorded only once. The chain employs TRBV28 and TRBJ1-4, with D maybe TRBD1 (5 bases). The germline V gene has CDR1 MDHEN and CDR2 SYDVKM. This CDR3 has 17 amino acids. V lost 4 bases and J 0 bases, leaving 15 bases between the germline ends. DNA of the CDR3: TGTGCCAGCAGTTCGGGACGGGGGGATTCAACTAATGAAAAACTGTTTTTT. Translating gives CASSSGRGDSTNEKLFF.

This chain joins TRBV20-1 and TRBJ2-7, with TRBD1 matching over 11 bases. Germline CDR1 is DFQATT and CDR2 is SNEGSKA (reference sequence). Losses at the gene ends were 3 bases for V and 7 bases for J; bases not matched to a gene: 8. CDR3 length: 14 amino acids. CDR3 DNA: TGCAGTGCTAGCAACCGGGACAGGGGGTCAGAGCAGTACTTC. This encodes CSASNRDRGSEQYF.

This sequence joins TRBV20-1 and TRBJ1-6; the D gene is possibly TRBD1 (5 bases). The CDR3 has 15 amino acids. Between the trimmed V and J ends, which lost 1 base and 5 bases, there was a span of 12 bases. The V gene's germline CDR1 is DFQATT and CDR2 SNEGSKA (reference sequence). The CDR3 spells CSARVTGPNNSPLHF. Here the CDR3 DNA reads TGCAGTGCTAGAGTCACGGGGCCAAATAATTCACCCCTCCACTTT.

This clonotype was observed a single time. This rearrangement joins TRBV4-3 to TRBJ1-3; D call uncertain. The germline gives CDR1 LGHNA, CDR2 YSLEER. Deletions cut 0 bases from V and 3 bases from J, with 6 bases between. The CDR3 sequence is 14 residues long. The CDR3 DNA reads TGCGCCAGCAGCCAAGACCCTCTTGGAAACACCATATATTTT. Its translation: CASSQDPLGNTIYF.

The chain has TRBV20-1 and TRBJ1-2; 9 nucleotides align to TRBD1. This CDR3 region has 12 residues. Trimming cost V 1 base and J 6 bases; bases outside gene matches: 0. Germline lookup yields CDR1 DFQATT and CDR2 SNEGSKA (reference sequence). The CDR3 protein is CSARGDRDGYTF. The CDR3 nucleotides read TGCAGTGCTAGAGGGGACAGGGATGGCTACACCTTC.

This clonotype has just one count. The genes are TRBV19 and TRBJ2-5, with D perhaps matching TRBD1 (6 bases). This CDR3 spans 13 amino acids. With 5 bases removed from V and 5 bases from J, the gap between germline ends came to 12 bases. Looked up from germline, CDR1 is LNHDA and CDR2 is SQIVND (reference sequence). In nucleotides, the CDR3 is TGTGCCAGTAGTGTACAGGGAGTTGAGACCCAGTACTTC. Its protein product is CASSVQGVETQYF. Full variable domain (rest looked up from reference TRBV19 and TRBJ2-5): DGGITQSPKYLFRKEGQNVTLSCEQNLNHDAMYWYRQDPGQGLRLIYYSQIVNDFQKGDIAEGYSVSREKKESFPLTVTSAQKNPTAFYLCASSVQGVETQYFGPGTRLLVL.

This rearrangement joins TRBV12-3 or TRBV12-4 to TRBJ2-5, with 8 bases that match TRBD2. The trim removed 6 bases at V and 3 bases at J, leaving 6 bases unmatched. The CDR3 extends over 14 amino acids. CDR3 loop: CASRVGRGEETQYF. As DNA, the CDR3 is TGTGCCAGCAGGGTCGGGAGGGGGGAAGAGACCCAGTACTTC.

This CDR3 reads CSAHQGANTEAFF. In nucleotides, the CDR3 is TGCAGTGCTCATCAGGGGGCCAACACTGAAGCTTTCTTT. This rearrangement joins TRBV20-1 to TRBJ1-1; 8 positions agree with TRBD1. The germline CDR1 and CDR2 sequences are DFQATT and SNEGSKA (reference sequence). There are 13 residues in the CDR3. V shed 5 bases and J 2 bases; nucleotides not matched to a gene: 4.

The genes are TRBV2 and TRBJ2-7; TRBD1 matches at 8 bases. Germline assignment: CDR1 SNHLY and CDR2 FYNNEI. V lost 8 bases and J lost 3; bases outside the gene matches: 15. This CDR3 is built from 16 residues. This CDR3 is CASAGPGQGGLYEQYF. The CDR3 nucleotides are TGTGCCAGCGCCGGACCCGGACAGGGAGGTCTCTACGAGCAGTACTTC.

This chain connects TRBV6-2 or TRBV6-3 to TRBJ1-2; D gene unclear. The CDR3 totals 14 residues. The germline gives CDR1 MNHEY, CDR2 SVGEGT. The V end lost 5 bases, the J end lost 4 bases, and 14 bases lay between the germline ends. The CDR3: CASSGLENSYGYTF. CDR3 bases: TGTGCCAGCAGTGGTCTTGAAAATAGCTATGGCTACACCTTC.

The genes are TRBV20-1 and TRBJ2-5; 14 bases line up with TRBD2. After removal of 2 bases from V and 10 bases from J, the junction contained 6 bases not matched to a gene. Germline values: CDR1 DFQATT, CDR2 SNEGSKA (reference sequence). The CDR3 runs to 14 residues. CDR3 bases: TGCAGTGCTAGACCCGGGACTAGCGGGGGAAACCAGTACTTC. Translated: CSARPGTSGGNQYF.

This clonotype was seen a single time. The CDR3, as DNA: TGCAGTGCTAGAAGCGGGGGGACAGAGGACTACAATGAGCAGTTCTTC. This gives the protein CSARSGGTEDYNEQFF. The chain joins TRBV20-1 to TRBJ2-1; 9 nucleotides line up with TRBD2. CDR3 length equals 16 residues. J lost 3 bases, V lost 2 bases, and 8 bases had no gene match. The germline V gene has CDR1 DFQATT and CDR2 SNEGSKA (reference sequence).

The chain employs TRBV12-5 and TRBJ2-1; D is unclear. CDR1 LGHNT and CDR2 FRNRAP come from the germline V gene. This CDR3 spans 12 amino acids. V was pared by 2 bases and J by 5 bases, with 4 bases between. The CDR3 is CASGLYDNEQFF. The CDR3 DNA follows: TGTGCTAGTGGTTTGTATGACAATGAGCAGTTCTTC.

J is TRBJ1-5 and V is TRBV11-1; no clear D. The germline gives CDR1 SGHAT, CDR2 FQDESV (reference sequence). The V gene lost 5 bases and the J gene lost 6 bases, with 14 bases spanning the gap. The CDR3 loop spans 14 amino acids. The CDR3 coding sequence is TGTGCCAGCAGCCCAAATCTGGAAGGTCAGCCCCAGCATTTT. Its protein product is CASSPNLEGQPQHF.

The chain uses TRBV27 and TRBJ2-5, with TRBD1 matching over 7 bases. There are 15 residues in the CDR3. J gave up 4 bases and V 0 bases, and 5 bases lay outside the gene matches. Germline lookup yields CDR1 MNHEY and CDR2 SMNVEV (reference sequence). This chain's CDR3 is CASSLSYRGRETQYF. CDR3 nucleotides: TGTGCCAGCAGTTTATCGTACAGGGGAAGAGAGACCCAGTACTTC.

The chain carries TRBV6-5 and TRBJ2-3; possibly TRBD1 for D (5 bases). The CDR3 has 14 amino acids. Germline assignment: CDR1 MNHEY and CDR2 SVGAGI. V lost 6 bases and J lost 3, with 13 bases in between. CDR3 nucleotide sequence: TGTGCCAGCAGACACAATCAGGGAACAGATACGCAGTATTTT. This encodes CASRHNQGTDTQYF.